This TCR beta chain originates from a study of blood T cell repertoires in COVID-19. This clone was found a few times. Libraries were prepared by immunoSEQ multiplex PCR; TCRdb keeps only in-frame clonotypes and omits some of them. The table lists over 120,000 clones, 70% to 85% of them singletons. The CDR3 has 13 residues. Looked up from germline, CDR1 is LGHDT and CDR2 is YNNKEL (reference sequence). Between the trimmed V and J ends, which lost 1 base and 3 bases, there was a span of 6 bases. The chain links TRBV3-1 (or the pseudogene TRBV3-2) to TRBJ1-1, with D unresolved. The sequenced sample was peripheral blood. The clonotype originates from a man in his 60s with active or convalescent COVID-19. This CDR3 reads CASSQVEYTEAFF. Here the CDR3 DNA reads TGTGCCAGCAGCCAAGTGGAGTACACTGAAGCTTTCTTT.